The entry below gives a single T cell receptor (beta chain) sequence along with its context. The data originate from a study of T cell responses to AZD1222 COVID-19 vaccine. The CDR3 has 13 amino acids. CDR1 ENHRY and CDR2 SYGVKD come from the germline V gene. The V and J ends lost 6 bases and 4 bases respectively, with 11 bases between them. Sequencing was performed with immunoSEQ multiplex PCR; in TCRdb, only in-frame clones are kept and a portion is missing. There are over 85,000 clones in the sample; roughly 80% occur only once, and approximately 14% lies in the top ten. The J gene is TRBJ2-3, the V gene TRBV10-3, with D possibly TRBD1 on 6 matching bases. The clonotype was recovered from an adult who received the AZD1222 COVID-19 vaccine. The material sequenced was peripheral blood, taken 28 days after the second AZD1222 dose. The CDR3 DNA is TGTGCCATCAGACAGGGTTTCCCAGATACGCAGTATTTT. It yields the protein CAIRQGFPDTQYF.